This TCR beta chain is drawn from a study of cytomegalovirus exposure and HLA in healthy donors. In the case of this clone: Its matching antigen is unknown.

Overall study findings and caveats: Further analysis, carried out later, found HLA-associated TCR beta chains more clonally expanded than equally common other chains. An observed cluster of highly shared sequence variants was recorded as a likely sequencing artifact. According to a later analysis, most TCR beta chains associated with CMV appeared HLA-restricted.

Primers for the PCR totalled 60 Vbeta and 13 Jbeta. Measured with immunoSEQ multiplex PCR; TCRdb has only the in-frame clones, and not every one. The table has roughly 150,000 clones, roughly 75% seen once. Sampled while nominally healthy, donors likely had unrecorded immune exposures. V was clipped by 4 bases and J by 11 bases, with 15 bases between them. This CDR3 is 13 amino acids long. CDR1 is MRHNA, CDR2 SNTAGT, per germline. This TCR derives from a man aged 18 to 30 in good health and CMV-seropositive. The chain uses TRBV6-4 and TRBJ2-1; D is possibly TRBD1 (5 bases). Input material: PBMCs. The DNA for the CDR3 is TGTGCCAGCAGTGTCACGAATCAGGGCCAGCAGTTCTTC. Translation gives CASSVTNQGQQFF.